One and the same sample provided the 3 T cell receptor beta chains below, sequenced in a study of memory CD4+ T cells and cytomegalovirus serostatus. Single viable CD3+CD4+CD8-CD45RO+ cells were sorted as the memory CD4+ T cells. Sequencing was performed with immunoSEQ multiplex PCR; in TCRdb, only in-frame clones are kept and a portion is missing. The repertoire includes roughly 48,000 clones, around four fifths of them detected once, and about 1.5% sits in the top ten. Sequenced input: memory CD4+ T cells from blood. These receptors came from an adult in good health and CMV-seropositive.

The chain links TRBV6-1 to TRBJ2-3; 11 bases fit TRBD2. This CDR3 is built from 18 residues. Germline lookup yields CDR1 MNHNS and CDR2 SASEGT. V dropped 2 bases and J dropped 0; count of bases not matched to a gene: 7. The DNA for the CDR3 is TGTGCCAGCAGTGAAAGAGTAGCGGGGGGGATTAGCACAGATACGCAGTATTTT. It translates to CASSERVAGGISTDTQYF.

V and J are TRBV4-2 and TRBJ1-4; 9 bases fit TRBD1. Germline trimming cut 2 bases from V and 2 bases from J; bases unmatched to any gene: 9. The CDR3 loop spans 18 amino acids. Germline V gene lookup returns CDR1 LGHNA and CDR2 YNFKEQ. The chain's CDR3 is CASSQSPDRGGTNEKLFF. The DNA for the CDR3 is TGTGCCAGCAGCCAAAGCCCGGACAGGGGAGGCACTAATGAAAAACTGTTTTTT.

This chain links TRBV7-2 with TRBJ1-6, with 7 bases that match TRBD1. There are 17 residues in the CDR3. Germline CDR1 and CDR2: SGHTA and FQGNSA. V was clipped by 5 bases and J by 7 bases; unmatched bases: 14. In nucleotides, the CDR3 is TGTGCCAGCAGCCCTCCGGGGGGGGACAGACTAAATTCACCCCTCCACTTT. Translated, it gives CASSPPGGDRLNSPLHF. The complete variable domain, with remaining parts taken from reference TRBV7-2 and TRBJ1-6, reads GAGVSQSPSNKVTEKGKDVELRCDPISGHTALYWYRQSLGQGLEFLIYFQGNSAPDKSGLPSDRFSAERTGGSVSTLTIQRTQQEDSAVYLCASSPPGGDRLNSPLHFGNGTRLTVT.